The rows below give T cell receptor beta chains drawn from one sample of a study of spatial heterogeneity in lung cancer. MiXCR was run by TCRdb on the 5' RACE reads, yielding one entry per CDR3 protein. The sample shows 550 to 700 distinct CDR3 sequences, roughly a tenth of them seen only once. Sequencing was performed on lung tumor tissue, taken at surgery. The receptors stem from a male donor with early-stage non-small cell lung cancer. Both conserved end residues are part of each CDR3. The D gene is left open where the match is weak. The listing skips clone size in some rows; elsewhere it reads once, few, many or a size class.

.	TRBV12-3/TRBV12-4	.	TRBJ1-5	TGTGCCAGCAGTCCCGCGGGTCAGCCCCAGCATTTT	CASSPAGQPQHF
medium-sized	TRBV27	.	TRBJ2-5	TGTGCCAGCAGTAGGACATTGGAAGGGCTGACCCAGTACTTC	CASSRTLEGLTQYF
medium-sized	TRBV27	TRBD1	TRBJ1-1	TGTGCCAGCAGTCAAACCCGACAGGGCTACTTGAACACTGAAGCTTTCTTT	CASSQTRQGYLNTEAFF
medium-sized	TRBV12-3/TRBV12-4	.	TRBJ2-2	TGTGCCAGCAGTTTCCAAAGCACCGGGGAGCTGTTTTTT	CASSFQSTGELFF
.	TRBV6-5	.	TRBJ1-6	TGTGCCAGCCGGCCGGGACTAGAAGTGGGTTCACCCCTCCACTTT	CASRPGLEVGSPLHF
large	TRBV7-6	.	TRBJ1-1	TGTGCCAGCAGCACCCAGCAAGGGTTGAACACTGAAGCTTTCTTT	CASSTQQGLNTEAFF
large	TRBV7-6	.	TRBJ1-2	TGTGCCAGCAGCTCGGCCGCCAACTTCGGCTATGGCTACACCTTC	CASSSAANFGYGYTF
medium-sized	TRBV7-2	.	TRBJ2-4	TGTGCCAGCAGCTACCCAGGGAACATTCAGTACTTC	CASSYPGNIQYF
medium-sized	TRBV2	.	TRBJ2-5	TGTGCCAGCAGTGGAAGCGGGTGGGTGTACCAAGAGACCCAGTACTTC	CASSGSGWVYQETQYF
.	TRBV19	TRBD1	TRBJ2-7	TGTGCCAGTAAGGAAGGCGGCGGACAGGGTTCGGGGGAGCAGTACTTC	CASKEGGGQGSGEQYF
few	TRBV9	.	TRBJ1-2	TGTGCCAGCAGCATGGCCCCGGGACCTATGAATGGCTACACCTTC	CASSMAPGPMNGYTF
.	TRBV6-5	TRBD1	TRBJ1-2	TGTGCCAGCAGGATGGCAGGGGGCTCTATTGGCTACACCTTC	CASRMAGGSIGYTF
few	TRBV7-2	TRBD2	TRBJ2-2	TGTGCCAGCAGCTGGGGACTATTAACCGGGGAGCTGTTTTTT	CASSWGLLTGELFF
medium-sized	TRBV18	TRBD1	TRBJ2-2	TGTGCCAGCTCACCACGAGTCGTCGGACAGGGGGAATATGGGGAGCTGTTTTTT	CASSPRVVGQGEYGELFF
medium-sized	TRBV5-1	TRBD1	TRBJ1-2	TGCGCCAGCAGCCCGTCGACAGGGAGCAATAATGGCTACACCTTC	CASSPSTGSNNGYTF
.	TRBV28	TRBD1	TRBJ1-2	TGTGCCAGCAGTCCCCCCGACAGGGCTTATGGCTACACCTTC	CASSPPDRAYGYTF
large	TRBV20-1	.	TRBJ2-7	TGCAGTGCTAGAGTCTCCTACGAGCAGTACTTC	CSARVSYEQYF
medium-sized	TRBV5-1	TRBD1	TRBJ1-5	TGCGCCAGCAGCCCTGGGACAGGGGCTATTAATCAGCCCCAGCATTTT	CASSPGTGAINQPQHF
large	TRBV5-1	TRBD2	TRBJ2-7	TGCGCCAGCAGCTTAAGCGGGGGTTACAACGAGCAGTACTTC	CASSLSGGYNEQYF
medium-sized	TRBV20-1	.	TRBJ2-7	TGCAGTGCGATACCCGCCCGGCAGGGCCTCGAGCAGTACTTC	CSAIPARQGLEQYF
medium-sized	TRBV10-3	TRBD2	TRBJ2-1	TGTGCCATCAGGGGACTAGCGGACAATGAGCAGTTCTTC	CAIRGLADNEQFF
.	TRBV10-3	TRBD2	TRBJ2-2	TGTGCCATCAGTGGTGGACTAGGGGCGAACACCGGGGAGCTGTTTTTT	CAISGGLGANTGELFF
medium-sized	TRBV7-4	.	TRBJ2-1	TGTGCCAGCAGCTCTTCCGCGGAGCAGTTCTTC	CASSSSAEQFF
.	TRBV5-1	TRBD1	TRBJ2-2	TGCGCCAGCAGCTTGGAGCTCGGGACAGGGTCCACCGGGGAGCTGTTTTTT	CASSLELGTGSTGELFF